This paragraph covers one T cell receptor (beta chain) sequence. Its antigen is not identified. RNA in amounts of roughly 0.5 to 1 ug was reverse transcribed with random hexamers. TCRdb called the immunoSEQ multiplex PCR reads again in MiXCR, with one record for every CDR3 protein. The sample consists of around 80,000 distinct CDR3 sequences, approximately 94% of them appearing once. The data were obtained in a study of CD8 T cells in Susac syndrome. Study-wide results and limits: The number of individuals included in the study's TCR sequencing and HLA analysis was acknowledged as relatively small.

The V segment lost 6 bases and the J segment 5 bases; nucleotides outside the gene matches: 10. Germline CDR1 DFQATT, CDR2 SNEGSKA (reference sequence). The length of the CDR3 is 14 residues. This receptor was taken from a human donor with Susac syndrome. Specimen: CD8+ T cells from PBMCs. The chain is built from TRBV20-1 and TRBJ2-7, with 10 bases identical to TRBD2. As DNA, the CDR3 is TGCAGTGCCCAATTTAGCGGGGGGTTCGACGAGCAGTACTTC. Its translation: CSAQFSGGFDEQYF.